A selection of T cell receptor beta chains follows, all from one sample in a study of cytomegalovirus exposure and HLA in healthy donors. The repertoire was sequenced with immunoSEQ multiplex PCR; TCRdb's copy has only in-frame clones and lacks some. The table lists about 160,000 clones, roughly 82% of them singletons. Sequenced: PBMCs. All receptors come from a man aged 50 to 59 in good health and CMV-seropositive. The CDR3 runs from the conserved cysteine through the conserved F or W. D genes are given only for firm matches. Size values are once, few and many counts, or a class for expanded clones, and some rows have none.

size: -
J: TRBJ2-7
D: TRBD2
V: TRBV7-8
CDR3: CASSLAAGAYEQYF
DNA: TGTGCCAGCAGCTTAGCAGCGGGGGCCTACGAGCAGTACTTC

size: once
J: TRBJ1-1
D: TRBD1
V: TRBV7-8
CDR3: CASSLAGTGEAFF
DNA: TGTGCCAGCAGCTTAGCCGGGACAGGTGAAGCTTTCTTT

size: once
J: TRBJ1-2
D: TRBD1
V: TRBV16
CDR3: CASSQYLTGEVVGYTF
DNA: TGTGCCAGCAGCCAATATCTGACAGGGGAGGTGGTAGGCTACACCTTC

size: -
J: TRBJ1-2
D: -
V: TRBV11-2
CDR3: CASSNPRDPAGYGYTF
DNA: TGTGCCAGCAGCAATCCCAGGGATCCCGCCGGCTATGGCTACACCTTC

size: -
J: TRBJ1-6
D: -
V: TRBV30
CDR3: CAWRGSAVQNSPLHF
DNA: TGTGCCTGGAGGGGCTCAGCAGTCCAAAATTCACCCCTCCACTTT

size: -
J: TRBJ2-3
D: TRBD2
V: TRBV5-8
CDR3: CASSSGLAGVADTQYF
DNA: TGTGCCAGCAGCTCGGGACTAGCGGGAGTGGCAGATACGCAGTATTTT

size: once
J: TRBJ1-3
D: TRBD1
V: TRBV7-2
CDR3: CASSFGTGFSSGNTIYF
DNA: TGTGCCAGCAGCTTCGGGACAGGATTTAGCTCTGGAAACACCATATATTTT

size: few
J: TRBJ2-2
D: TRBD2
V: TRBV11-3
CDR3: CASSPRASGTGELFF
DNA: TGTGCCAGCAGCCCTCGTGCTAGCGGAACCGGGGAGCTGTTTTTT

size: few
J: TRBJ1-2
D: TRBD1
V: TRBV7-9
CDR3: CASSTDRGYGYTF
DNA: TGTGCCAGCAGCACGGACAGGGGATATGGCTACACCTTC

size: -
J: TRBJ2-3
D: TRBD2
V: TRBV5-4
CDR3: CASSHGTSGRAADTQYF
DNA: TGTGCCAGCAGCCACGGGACTAGCGGGAGGGCAGCAGATACGCAGTATTTT

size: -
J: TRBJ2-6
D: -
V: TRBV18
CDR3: CASSREDRMGLGAGANVLTF
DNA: TGTGCCAGCTCACGGGAGGACAGGATGGGCCTTGGGGCTGGGGCCAACGTCCTGACTTTC

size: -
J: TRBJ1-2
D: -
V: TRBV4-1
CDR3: CASSQDVASTNYGYTF
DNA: TGCGCCAGCAGCCAAGATGTGGCCTCCACTAACTATGGCTACACCTTC

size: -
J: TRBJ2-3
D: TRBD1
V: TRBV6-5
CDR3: CASSYRDRAGDTQYF
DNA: TGTGCCAGCAGTTACCGAGACAGGGCTGGCGATACGCAGTATTTT

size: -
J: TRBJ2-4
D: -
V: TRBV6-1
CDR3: CASLERVVAKNIQYF
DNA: TGTGCCAGCTTGGAGCGGGTCGTAGCCAAAAACATTCAGTACTTC

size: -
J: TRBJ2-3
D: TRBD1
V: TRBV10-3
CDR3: CAISEDRGTTDTQYF
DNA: TGTGCCATCAGTGAGGACAGGGGTACAACAGATACGCAGTATTTT

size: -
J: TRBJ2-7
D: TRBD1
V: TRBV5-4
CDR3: CASSLGGQEYEQYF
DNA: TGTGCCAGCAGCTTGGGGGGACAGGAATACGAGCAGTACTTC

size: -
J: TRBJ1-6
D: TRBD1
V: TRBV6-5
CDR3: CASSFTGTATISPLHF
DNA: TGTGCCAGCAGTTTTACCGGGACAGCTACAATCTCACCCCTCCACTTT

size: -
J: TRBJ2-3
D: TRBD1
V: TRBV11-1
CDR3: CASSSLGQREDTQYF
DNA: TGTGCCAGCAGCTCGCTGGGACAGCGAGAAGATACGCAGTATTTT

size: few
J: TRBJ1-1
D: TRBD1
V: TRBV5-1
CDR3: CASSPDREYEAFF
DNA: TGCGCCAGCAGCCCGGACAGGGAGTATGAAGCTTTCTTT

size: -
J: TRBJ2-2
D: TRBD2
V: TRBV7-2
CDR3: CASSPPGLAGGRVGELFF
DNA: TGTGCCAGCAGCCCCCCGGGACTAGCGGGGGGGCGGGTCGGGGAGCTGTTTTTT

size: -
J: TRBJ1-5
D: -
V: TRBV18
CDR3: CASSRDNSNQPQHF
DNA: TGTGCCAGCTCTCGGGACAATAGCAATCAGCCCCAGCATTTT

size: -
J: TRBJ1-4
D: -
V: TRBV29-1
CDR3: CSALETGEKLFF
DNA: TGCAGCGCGCTCGAAACGGGTGAAAAACTGTTTTTT

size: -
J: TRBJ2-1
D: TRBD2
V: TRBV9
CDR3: CASSASPAGPRYNEQFF
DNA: TGTGCCAGCAGCGCGAGCCCAGCGGGACCCCGTTACAATGAGCAGTTCTTC

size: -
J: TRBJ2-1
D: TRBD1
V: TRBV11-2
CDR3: CASSVDRGLRNEQFF
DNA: TGTGCCAGCAGCGTGGACAGGGGGTTACGCAATGAGCAGTTCTTC

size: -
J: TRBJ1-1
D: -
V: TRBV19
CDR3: CASNQGLYTEAFF
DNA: TGTGCCAGTAATCAGGGGTTGTACACTGAAGCTTTCTTT

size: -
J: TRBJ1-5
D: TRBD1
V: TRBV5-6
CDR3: CASSLSEGAYSNQPQHF
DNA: TGTGCCAGCAGCTTAAGCGAGGGGGCTTATAGCAATCAGCCCCAGCATTTT

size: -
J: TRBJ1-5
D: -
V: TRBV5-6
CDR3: CASTSQTDSYSNQPQHF
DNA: TGTGCCAGCACCTCGCAGACAGATTCATATAGCAATCAGCCCCAGCATTTT

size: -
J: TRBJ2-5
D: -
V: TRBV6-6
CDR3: CASNQQGETQYF
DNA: TGTGCCAGCAACCAACAGGGAGAGACCCAGTACTTC

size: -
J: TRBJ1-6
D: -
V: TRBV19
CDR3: CASSIFHGNSPLHF
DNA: TGTGCCAGTAGTATCTTTCACGGTAATTCACCCCTCCACTTT

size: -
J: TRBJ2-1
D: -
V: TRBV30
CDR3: CAWSFISYNEQFF
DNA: TGTGCCTGGAGTTTCATCTCCTACAATGAGCAGTTCTTC

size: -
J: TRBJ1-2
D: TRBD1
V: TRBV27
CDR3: CASSSGQGPYGYTF
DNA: TGTGCCAGCAGTTCGGGACAGGGCCCCTATGGCTACACCTTC

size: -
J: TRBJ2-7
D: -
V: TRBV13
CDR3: CASSSLQGNEQYF
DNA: TGTGCCAGCAGCTCCCTTCAGGGAAACGAGCAGTACTTC

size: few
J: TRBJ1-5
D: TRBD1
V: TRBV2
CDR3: CASSRQGLNQPQHF
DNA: TGTGCCAGCAGTCGACAGGGCCTCAATCAGCCCCAGCATTTT

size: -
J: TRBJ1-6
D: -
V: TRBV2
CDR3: CASSEDSLSPLHF
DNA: TGTGCCAGCAGTGAAGACAGCTTGTCACCCCTCCACTTT

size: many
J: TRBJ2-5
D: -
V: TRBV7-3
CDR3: CASITRGGGEETQYF
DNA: TGTGCCAGCATCACAAGGGGGGGCGGGGAAGAGACCCAGTACTTC

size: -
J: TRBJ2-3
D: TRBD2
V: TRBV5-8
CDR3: CASSLSFPVLAEPTDTQYF
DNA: TGTGCCAGCAGCTTAAGCTTCCCCGTACTAGCGGAGCCCACAGATACGCAGTATTTT

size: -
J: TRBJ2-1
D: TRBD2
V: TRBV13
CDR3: CASSFPSGAGRANEQFF
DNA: TGTGCCAGCAGCTTTCCGAGCGGGGCTGGTCGGGCCAATGAGCAGTTCTTC

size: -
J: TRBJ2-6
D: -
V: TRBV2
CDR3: CASRALVPGQADTSGANVLTF
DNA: TGTGCCAGCAGAGCATTAGTACCTGGACAAGCCGACACCTCTGGGGCCAACGTCCTGACTTTC

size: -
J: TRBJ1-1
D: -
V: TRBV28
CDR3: CASSSQVMNTEAFF
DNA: TGTGCCAGCAGCTCACAGGTGATGAACACTGAAGCTTTCTTT

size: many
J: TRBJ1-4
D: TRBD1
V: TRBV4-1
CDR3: CASSTQPTGSEKLFF
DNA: TGCGCCAGCTCTACCCAGCCGACAGGGAGTGAAAAACTGTTTTTT

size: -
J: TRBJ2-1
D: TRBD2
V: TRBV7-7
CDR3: CASSLQLAGSYNEQFF
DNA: TGTGCTAGCAGCCTCCAACTAGCGGGATCCTACAATGAGCAGTTCTTC

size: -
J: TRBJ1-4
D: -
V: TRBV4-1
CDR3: CASSQWSVATNEKLFF
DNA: TGCGCCAGCAGCCAATGGAGCGTTGCAACTAATGAAAAACTGTTTTTT

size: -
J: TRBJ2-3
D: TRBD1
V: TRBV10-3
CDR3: CAISESAGTGRTDTQYF
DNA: TGTGCCATCAGTGAGTCCGCGGGGACAGGGAGAACAGATACGCAGTATTTT

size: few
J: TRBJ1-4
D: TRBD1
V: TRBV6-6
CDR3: CASSRQGLGPEKLFF
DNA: TGTGCCAGCAGCCGACAGGGGTTAGGGCCTGAAAAACTGTTTTTT

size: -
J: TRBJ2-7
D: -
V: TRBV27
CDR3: CASRRTLSSYEQYF
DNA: TGTGCCAGCAGACGGACACTTAGCTCCTACGAGCAGTACTTC

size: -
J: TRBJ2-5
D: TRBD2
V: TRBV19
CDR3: CASSLLAGGETQYF
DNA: TGTGCCAGTAGTCTGCTAGCGGGTGGAGAGACCCAGTACTTC

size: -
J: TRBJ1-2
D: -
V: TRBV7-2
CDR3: CASSLARGLPNYGYTF
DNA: TGTGCCAGCAGCTTAGCCAGGGGCCTTCCTAACTATGGCTACACCTTC

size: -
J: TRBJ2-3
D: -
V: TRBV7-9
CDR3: CASSHQTDTQYF
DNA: TGTGCCAGCAGCCACCAGACAGATACGCAGTATTTT

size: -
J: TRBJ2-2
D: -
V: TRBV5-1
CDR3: CASKREGGAGELFF
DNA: TGCGCCAGCAAAAGAGAGGGCGGCGCCGGGGAGCTGTTTTTT

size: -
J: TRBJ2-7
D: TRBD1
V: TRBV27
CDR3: CASSYPGQGLYEQYF
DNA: TGTGCCAGCAGTTACCCGGGACAGGGACTCTACGAGCAGTACTTC

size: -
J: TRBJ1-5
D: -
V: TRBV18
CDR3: CASSPQGFNQPQHF
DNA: TGTGCCAGCTCACCTCAGGGGTTCAATCAGCCCCAGCATTTT

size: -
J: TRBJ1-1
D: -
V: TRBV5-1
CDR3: CASSLAWGGEAFF
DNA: TGCGCCAGCAGCTTGGCCTGGGGCGGTGAAGCTTTCTTT

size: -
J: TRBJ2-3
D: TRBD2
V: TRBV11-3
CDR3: CASSLVGGATDTQYF
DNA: TGTGCCAGCAGCTTAGTCGGGGGGGCCACGGATACGCAGTATTTT

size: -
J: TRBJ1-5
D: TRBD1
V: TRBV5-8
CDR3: CASDLGQGDQPQHF
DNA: TGTGCCAGCGACCTTGGACAGGGAGATCAGCCCCAGCATTTT